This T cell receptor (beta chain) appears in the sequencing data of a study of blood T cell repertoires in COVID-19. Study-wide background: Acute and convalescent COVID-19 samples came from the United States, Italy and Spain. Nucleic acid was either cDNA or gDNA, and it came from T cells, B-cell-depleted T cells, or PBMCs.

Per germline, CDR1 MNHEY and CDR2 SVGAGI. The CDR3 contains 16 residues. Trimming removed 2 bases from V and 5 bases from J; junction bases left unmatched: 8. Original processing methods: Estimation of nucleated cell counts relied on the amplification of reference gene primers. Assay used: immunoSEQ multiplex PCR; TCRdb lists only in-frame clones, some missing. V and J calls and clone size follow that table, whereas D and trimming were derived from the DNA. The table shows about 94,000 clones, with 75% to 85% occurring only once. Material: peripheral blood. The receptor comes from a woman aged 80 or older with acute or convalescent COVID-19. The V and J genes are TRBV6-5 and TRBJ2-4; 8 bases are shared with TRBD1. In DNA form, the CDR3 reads TGTGCCAGCAGTTACGGACAGGGAGTTTTTCAAAACATTCAGTACTTC. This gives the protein CASSYGQGVFQNIQYF.